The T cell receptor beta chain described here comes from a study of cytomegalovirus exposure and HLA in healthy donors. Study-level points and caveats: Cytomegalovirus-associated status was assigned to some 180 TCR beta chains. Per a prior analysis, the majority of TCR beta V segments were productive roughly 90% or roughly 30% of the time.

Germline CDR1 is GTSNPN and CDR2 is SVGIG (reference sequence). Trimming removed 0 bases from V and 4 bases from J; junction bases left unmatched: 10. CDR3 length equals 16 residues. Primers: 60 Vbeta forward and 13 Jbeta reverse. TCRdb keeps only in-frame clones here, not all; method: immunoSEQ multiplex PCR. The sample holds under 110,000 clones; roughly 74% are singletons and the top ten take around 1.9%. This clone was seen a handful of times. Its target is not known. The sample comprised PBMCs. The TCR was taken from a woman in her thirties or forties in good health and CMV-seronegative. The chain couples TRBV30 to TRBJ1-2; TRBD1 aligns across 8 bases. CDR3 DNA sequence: TGTGCCTGGAGTGTACTGGCGACAGGGGTAAGCTATGGCTACACCTTC. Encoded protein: CAWSVLATGVSYGYTF.